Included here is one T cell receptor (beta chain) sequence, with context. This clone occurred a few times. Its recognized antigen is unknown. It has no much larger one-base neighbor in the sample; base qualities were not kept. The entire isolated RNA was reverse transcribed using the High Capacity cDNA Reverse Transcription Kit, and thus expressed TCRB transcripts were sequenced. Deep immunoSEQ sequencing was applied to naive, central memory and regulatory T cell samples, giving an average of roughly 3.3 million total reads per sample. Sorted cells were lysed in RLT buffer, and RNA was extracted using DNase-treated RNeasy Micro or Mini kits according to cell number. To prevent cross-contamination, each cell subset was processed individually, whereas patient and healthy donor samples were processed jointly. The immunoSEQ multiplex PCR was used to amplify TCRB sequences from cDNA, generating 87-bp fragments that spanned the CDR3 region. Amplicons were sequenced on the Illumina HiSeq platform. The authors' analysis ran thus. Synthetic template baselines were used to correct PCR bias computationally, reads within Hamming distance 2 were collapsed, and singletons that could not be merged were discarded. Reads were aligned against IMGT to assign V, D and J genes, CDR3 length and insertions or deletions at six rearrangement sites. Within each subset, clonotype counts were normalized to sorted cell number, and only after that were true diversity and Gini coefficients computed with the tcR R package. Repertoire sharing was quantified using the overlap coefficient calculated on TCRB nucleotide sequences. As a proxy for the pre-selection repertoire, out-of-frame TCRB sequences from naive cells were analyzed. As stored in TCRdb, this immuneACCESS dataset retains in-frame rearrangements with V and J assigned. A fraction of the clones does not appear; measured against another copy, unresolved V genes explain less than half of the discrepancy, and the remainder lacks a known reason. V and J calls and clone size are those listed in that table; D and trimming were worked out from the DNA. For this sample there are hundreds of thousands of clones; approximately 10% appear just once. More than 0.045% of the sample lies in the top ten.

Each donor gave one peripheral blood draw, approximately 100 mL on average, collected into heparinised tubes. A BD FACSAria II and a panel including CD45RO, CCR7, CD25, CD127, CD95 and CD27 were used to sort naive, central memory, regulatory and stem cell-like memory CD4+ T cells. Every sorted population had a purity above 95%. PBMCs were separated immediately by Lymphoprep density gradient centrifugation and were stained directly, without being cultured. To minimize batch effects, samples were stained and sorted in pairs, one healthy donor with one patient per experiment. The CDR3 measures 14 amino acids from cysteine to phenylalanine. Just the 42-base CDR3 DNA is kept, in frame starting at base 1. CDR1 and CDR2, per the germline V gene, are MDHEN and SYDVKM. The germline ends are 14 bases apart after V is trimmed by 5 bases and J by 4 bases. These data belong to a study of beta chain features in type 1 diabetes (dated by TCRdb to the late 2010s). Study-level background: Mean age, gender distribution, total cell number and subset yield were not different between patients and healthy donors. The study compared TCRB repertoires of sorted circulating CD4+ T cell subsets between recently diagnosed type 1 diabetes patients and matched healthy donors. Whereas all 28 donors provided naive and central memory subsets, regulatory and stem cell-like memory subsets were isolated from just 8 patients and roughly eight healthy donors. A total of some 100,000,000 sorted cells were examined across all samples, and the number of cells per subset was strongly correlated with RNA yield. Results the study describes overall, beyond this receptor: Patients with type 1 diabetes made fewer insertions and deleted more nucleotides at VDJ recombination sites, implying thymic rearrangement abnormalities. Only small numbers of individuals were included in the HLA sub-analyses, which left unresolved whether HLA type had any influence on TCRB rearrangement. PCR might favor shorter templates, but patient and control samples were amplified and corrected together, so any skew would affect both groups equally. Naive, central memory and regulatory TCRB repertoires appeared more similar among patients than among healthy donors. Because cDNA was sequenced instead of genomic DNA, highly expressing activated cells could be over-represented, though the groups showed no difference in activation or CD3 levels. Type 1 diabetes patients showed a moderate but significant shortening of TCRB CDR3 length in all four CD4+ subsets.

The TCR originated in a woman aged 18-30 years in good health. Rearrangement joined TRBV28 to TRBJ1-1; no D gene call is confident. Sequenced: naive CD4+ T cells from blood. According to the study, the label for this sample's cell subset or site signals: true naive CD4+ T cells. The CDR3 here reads CASSEGGLGTEAFF. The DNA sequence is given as TGTGCCAGCAGTGAGGGTGGTCTTGGCACTGAAGCTTTCTTT.